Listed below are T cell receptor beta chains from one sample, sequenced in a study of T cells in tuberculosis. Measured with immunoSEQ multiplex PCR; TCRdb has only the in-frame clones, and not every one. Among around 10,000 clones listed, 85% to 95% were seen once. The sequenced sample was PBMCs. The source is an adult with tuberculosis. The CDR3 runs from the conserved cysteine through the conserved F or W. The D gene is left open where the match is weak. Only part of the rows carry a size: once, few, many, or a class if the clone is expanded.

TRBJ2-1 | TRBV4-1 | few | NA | CASSQDIPGVGEQFF | TGCGCCAGCAGCCAAGACATTCCGGGGGTGGGTGAGCAGTTCTTC
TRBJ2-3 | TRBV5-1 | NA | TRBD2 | CASSAGTTGTSTDTQYF | TGCGCCAGCAGCGCCGGGACTACGGGAACTAGCACAGATACGCAGTATTTT
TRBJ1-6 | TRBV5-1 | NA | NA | CASSRDSLSYNSPLHF | TGCGCCAGCAGCCGAGACAGCCTCTCCTATAATTCACCCCTCCACTTT
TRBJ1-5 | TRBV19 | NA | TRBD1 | CASRTPDRGNQPQHF | TGTGCCAGTAGAACTCCTGACAGGGGCAATCAGCCCCAGCATTTT
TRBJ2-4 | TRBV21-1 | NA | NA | CASSKDSSGRAGNLAKNIQYF | TGTGCCAGCAGCAAAGACTCTAGCGGGAGGGCGGGAAATCTAGCCAAAAACATTCAGTACTTC
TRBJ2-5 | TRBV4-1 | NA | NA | CASSQSPGEETQYF | TGCGCCAGCAGCCAATCCCCGGGGGAAGAGACCCAGTACTTC
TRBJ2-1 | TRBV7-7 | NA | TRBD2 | CASSLVAGVTRDEQFF | TGTGCCAGCAGCTTAGTGGCGGGGGTAACGCGGGATGAGCAGTTCTTC
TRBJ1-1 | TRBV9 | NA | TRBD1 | CASSARQGASEAFF | TGTGCCAGCAGCGCGAGACAGGGGGCGTCTGAAGCTTTCTTT
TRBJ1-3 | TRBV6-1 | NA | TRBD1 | CASSEAGLGQGKIYF | TGTGCCAGCAGTGAAGCGGGTCTAGGACAGGGGAAGATATATTTT
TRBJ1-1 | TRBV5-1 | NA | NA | CASSLGGSSGTFF | TGCGCCAGCAGCTTGGGGGGCTCATCTGGTACTTTCTTT
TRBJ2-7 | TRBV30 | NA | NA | CAWAPGGSMYF | TGTGCCTGGGCTCCAGGGGGGAGTATGTACTTC
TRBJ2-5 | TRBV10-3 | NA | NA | CAISDSPAGQETQYF | TGTGCCATCAGTGACAGCCCCGCGGGACAAGAGACCCAGTACTTC
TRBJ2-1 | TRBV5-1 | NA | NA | CASSLYPGNNEQFF | TGCGCCAGCAGCTTGTATCCAGGGAACAATGAGCAGTTCTTC
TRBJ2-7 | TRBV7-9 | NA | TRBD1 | CASSLNRGWEQYF | TGTGCCAGCAGCTTAAACAGGGGTTGGGAGCAGTACTTC
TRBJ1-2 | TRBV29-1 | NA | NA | CSVESRGGYTF | TGCAGCGTTGAAAGTCGGGGAGGCTACACCTTC
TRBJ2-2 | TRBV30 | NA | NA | CAWSAQGRNTGELFF | TGTGCCTGGAGTGCGCAGGGGAGGAACACCGGGGAGCTGTTTTTT
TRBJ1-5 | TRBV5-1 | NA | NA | CASSLRGSQPQHF | TGCGCCAGCAGCTTGAGAGGATCTCAGCCCCAGCATTTT
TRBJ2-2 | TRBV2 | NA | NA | CASSPDYTGELFF | TGTGCCAGCAGTCCAGATTACACCGGGGAGCTGTTTTTT
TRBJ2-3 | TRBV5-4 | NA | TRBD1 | CASSLGIPGGALGDTQYF | TGTGCCAGCAGCTTGGGGATCCCAGGGGGCGCTTTAGGAGATACGCAGTATTTT
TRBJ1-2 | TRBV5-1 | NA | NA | CASSLNTGSLDSGGYTF | TGCGCCAGCAGCTTGAACACAGGGTCATTGGACTCCGGTGGCTACACCTTC
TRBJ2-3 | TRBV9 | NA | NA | CASSVDESGPTDTQYF | TGTGCCAGCAGCGTAGACGAAAGTGGGCCCACAGATACGCAGTATTTT
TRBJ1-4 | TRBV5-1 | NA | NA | CASSVGQTPSIGLFF | TGCGCCAGCAGCGTTGGCCAGACACCTTCCATCGGACTGTTTTTT
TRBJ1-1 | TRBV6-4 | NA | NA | CASSEGVNTEAFF | TGTGCCAGCAGTGAAGGGGTAAACACTGAAGCTTTCTTT
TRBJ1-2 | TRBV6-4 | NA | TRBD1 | CASRPGTGGGYTF | TGTGCCAGCCGTCCGGGGACAGGGGGGGGCTACACCTTC
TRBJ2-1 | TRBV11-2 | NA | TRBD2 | CASSPGLAGEEQFF | TGTGCCAGCAGTCCCGGACTAGCGGGAGAAGAGCAGTTCTTC
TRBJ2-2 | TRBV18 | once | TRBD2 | CASSQLWTSGRSGELFF | TGTGCCAGCTCACAGCTCTGGACTAGCGGGAGGTCCGGGGAGCTGTTTTTT
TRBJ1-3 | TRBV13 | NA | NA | CASSPPGNRNTIYF | TGTGCCAGCAGCCCCCCGGGAAACCGAAACACCATATATTTT
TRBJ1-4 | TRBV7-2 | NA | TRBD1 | CASSLRYPQGSNNEKLFF | TGTGCCAGCAGCCTAAGGTATCCACAGGGGTCCAATAATGAAAAACTGTTTTTT
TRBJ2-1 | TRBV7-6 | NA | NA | CASSQGSNEQFF | TGTGCCAGCAGTCAGGGGAGTAATGAGCAGTTCTTC
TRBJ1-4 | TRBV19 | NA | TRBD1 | CASSPTDRGRTTNEKLFF | TGTGCCAGTAGTCCTACGGACAGGGGGCGGACCACTAATGAAAAACTGTTTTTT
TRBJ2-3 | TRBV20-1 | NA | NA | CSALPTDTQYF | TGCAGTGCTCTCCCCACAGATACGCAGTATTTT
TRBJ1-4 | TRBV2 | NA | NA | CASSPTRPGLGNEKLFF | TGTGCCAGCAGTCCCACCAGACCGGGACTAGGTAATGAAAAACTGTTTTTT
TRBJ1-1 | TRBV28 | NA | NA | CASSFSQNTEAFF | TGTGCCAGCAGTTTTTCCCAGAACACTGAAGCTTTCTTT
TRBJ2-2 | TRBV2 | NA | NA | CASSEVRVNTGELFF | TGTGCCAGCAGTGAAGTCAGGGTGAACACCGGGGAGCTGTTTTTT
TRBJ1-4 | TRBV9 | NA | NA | CASGSGANEKLFF | TGTGCCAGCGGGTCCGGGGCTAATGAAAAACTGTTTTTT
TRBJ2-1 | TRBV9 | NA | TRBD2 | CASSVDETSGLYNEQFF | TGTGCCAGCAGCGTAGATGAGACTAGCGGCCTATACAATGAGCAGTTCTTC
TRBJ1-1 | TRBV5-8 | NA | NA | CASSLEGGELNTEAFF | TGTGCCAGCAGCTTGGAGGGGGGGGAGTTGAACACTGAAGCTTTCTTT
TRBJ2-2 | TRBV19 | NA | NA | CASRQNPTPTGELFF | TGTGCCAGTCGACAAAATCCGACACCCACCGGGGAGCTGTTTTTT
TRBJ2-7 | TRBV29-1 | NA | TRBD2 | CSASGLAGAIYEQYF | TGCAGCGCCTCGGGACTAGCGGGAGCTATCTACGAGCAGTACTTC
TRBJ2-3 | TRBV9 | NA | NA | CASSVEGDGTSTDTQYF | TGTGCCAGCAGCGTAGAGGGGGACGGCACTAGCACAGATACGCAGTATTTT
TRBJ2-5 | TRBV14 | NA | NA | CASSPSGETQYF | TGTGCCAGCAGCCCCTCCGGGGAGACCCAGTACTTC
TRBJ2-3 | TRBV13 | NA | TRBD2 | CASSLLRGSGSLTDTQYF | TGTGCCAGCAGCTTACTGCGGGGTAGCGGGAGTCTCACAGATACGCAGTATTTT
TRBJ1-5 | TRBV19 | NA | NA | CATGGWQPQHF | TGTGCCACCGGCGGTTGGCAGCCCCAGCATTTT
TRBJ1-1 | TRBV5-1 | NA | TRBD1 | CASSRPVGQWGSGTEAFF | TGCGCCAGCAGCCGGCCGGTGGGACAGTGGGGTTCTGGCACTGAAGCTTTCTTT
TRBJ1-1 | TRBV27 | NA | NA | CASSLYVSTEAFF | TGTGCCAGCAGTCTATACGTTAGCACTGAAGCTTTCTTT